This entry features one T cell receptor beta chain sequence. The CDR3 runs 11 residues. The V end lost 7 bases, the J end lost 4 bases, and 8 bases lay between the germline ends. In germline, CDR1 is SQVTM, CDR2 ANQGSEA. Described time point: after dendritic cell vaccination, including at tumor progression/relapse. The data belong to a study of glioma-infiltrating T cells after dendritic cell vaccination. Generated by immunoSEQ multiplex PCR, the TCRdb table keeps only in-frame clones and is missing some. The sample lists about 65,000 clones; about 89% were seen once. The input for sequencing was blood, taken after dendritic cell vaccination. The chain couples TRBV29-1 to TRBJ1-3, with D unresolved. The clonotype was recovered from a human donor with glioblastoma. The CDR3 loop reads CSAPIGNTIYF. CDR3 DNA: TGCAGCGCCCCTATAGGAAACACCATATATTTT. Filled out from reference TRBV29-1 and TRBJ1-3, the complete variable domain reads SAVISQKPSRDICQRGTSLTIQCQVDSQVTMMFWYRQQPGQSLTLIATANQGSEATYESGFVIDKFPISRPNLTFSTLTVSNMSPEDSSIYLCSAPIGNTIYFGEGSWLTVV.